This T cell receptor (beta chain) was captured in a study of T cells in Graves' hyperthyroidism and ophthalmopathy. Study as a whole: Before treatment of any kind, peripheral blood was taken at initial diagnosis. Study-wide points: A model of 13 V-J features distinguished ophthalmopathy from stable hyperthyroidism.

Amplification of TCR beta CDR3 regions was performed using RNA transcripts as template. With the HTBI primer set, the TCR CDR3 went through a first round of RT-PCR. TCRdb itself ran the multiplex PCR reads through MiXCR, one entry per CDR3 protein. The sample contains roughly 250,000 distinct CDR3 sequences, approximately 20% of which appear only once. Remarks on this clonotype: The antigen is not known. A much larger clonotype is one base distant, so this may be a read error.

This clonotype was obtained from a young man with Graves' ophthalmopathy. Sequenced sample: blood.

The CDR3 DNA follows: TGTGCCAGCAGTGGGACTAGAATCAATGAGCAGCTCTTC. It yields the protein CASSGTRINEQLF. V is TRBV2 and J is TRBJ2-1; 7 nucleotides align to TRBD2. The length of the CDR3 is 13 residues. Germline V gene lookup returns CDR1 SNHLY and CDR2 FYNNEI. Together with reference TRBV2 and TRBJ2-1, the CDR3 gives the full variable domain: EPEVTQTPSHQVTQMGQEVILRCVPISNHLYFYWYRQILGQKVEFLVSFYNNEISEKSEIFDDQFSVERPDGSNFTLKIRSTKLEDSAMYFCASSGTRINEQLFGPGTRLTVL.